This T cell receptor beta chain was captured in a study of blood T cell repertoires in COVID-19. Sequencing used immunoSEQ multiplex PCR; TCRdb keeps in-frame clones, though not all of them. The table lists more than 350,000 clones, more than 75% of them singletons. CDR1 and CDR2 (germline): SNHLY, FYNNEI. CDR3 length: 15 residues. The germline V and J ends were trimmed by 0 bases and 2 bases, with 11 bases remaining between them. The sequencing sample was made of PBMCs or T cells enriched from blood (not recorded which). This chain links TRBV2 with TRBJ2-7; possible D gene TRBD2, 6 bases. This receptor was taken from a woman in her 50s who had recovered from COVID-19. CDR3 loop: CASSEADGGTYEQYF. DNA for the CDR3: TGTGCCAGCAGTGAAGCGGATGGGGGGACCTACGAGCAGTACTTC. Drawing the rest from reference TRBV2 and TRBJ2-7, the complete variable domain is EPEVTQTPSHQVTQMGQEVILRCVPISNHLYFYWYRQILGQKVEFLVSFYNNEISEKSEIFDDQFSVERPDGSNFTLKIRSTKLEDSAMYFCASSEADGGTYEQYFGPGTRLTVT.